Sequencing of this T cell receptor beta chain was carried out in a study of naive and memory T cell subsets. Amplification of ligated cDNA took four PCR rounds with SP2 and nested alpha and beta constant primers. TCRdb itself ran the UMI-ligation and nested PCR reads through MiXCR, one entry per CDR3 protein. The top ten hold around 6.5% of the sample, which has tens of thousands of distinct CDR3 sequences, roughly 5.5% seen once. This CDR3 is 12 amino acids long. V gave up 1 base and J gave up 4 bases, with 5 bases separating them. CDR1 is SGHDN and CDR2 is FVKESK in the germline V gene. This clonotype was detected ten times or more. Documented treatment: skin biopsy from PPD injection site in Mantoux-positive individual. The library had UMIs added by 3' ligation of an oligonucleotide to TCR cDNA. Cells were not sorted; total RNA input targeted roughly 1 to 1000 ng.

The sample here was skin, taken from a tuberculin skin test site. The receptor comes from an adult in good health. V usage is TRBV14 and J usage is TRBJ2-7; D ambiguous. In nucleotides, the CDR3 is TGTGCCAGCAGCCAAGTACGTTACGAGCAGTACTTC. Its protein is CASSQVRYEQYF.